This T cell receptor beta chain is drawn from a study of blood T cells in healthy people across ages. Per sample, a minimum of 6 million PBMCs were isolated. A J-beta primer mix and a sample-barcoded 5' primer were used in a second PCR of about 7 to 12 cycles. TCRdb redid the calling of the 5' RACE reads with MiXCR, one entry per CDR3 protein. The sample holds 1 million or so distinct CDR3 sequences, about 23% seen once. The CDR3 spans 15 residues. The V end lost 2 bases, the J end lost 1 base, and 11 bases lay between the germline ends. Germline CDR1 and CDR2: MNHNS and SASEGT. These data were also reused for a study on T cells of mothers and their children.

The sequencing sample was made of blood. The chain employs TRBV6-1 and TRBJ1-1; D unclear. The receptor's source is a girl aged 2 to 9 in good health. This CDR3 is CASSETTWGNTEAFF. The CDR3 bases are TGTGCCAGCAGTGAAACGACTTGGGGGAACACTGAAGCTTTCTTT.